This paragraph reports one TCR beta chain. This sample was taken from a study of blood T cell repertoires in COVID-19. Authors' data handling: Estimated nucleated cell counts came from reference gene primer amplification. Repertoires were generated with immunoSEQ multiplex PCR, while TCRdb's copy carries only in-frame clones and drops some. D and trimming come from the DNA, and the V and J calls and clone size come from that table. The table includes fewer than 200,000 clones, roughly 76% detected once. Germline V gives CDR1 SGHRS, CDR2 YFSETQ. V dropped 4 bases and J dropped 2 bases, with 9 bases sitting between them. The length of the CDR3 is 13 residues. Enrollment of patients from Seattle took place during active infection, with longitudinal follow-up.

The clonotype was recovered from a woman over 75 with COVID-19, enrolled during active disease. Sequenced material: peripheral blood. This sequence joins TRBV5-1 and TRBJ2-5; D not resolved. The CDR3 region is CASSPRVQETQYF. The CDR3 region has the DNA TGCGCCAGCAGCCCCCGGGTGCAAGAGACCCAGTACTTC.